One sample yielded the 27 T cell receptor beta chains listed below, sequenced in a study of cytomegalovirus exposure and HLA in healthy donors. The PCR used 60 Vbeta and 13 Jbeta primers. Clones were read by immunoSEQ multiplex PCR, and TCRdb kept only the in-frame ones, dropping some. The sample consists of 180,000 or so clones, over 65% of them appearing once. What was sequenced was PBMCs. All receptors come from a man between 18 and 29 years old in good health and CMV-seronegative.

This clone was seen a handful of times. V gene TRBV18 combines with J gene TRBJ1-2; 12 bases line up with TRBD1. V lost 3 bases and J lost 4; bases outside the gene matches: 6. CDR3 length: 16 residues. In germline, CDR1 is KGHSH, CDR2 LQKENI. CDR3 region: CASSPSGTGGFYGYTF. In nucleotides, the CDR3 is TGTGCCAGCTCACCCTCCGGGACAGGGGGCTTCTATGGCTACACCTTC.

The gene calls are TRBV5-3 and TRBJ2-7; 9 positions agree with TRBD1. TRBV5-3 is an ORF, with its function uncertain. The ends lost 4 bases at V and 5 bases at J; junction bases unmatched: 10. The length of the CDR3 is 15 residues. The CDR3 loop reads CARSLGTGNVHEQYF. CDR3 bases: TGTGCCAGAAGCCTTGGGACAGGGAATGTCCACGAGCAGTACTTC.

The chain carries TRBV11-2 and TRBJ1-5, with D unresolved. CDR1 and CDR2 from the germline V gene are SGHAT and FQNNGV. Trimming cost V 5 bases and J 1 base, with 18 bases left between them. This CDR3 region has 17 residues. CDR3 loop: CASSLQPFPESNQPQHF. The CDR3 DNA reads TGTGCCAGCAGCCTTCAACCCTTCCCGGAGAGCAATCAGCCCCAGCATTTT. Full variable domain (outside the CDR3, taken from reference TRBV11-2 and TRBJ1-5): EAGVAQSPRYKIIEKRQSVAFWCNPISGHATLYWYQQILGQGPKLLIQFQNNGVVDDSQLPKDRFSAERLKGVDSTLKIQPAKLEDSAVYLCASSLQPFPESNQPQHFGDGTRLSIL.

The rearrangement joins TRBV6-5 to TRBJ1-6; TRBD1 aligns across 7 bases. This CDR3 is built from 15 residues. CDR1 MNHEY and CDR2 SVGAGI come from the germline V gene. V gave up 5 bases and J gave up 8 bases; unmatched junction bases: 9. CDR3 in amino acids: CASSPKTGFYSPLHF. The CDR3 region has the DNA TGTGCCAGCAGTCCTAAGACAGGGTTTTATTCACCCCTCCACTTT.

V and J are TRBV19 and TRBJ2-3; 9 nucleotides agree with TRBD1. Losses at the gene ends were 8 bases for V and 6 bases for J; bases not matched to a gene: 9. Looked up from germline, CDR1 is LNHDA and CDR2 is SQIVND (reference sequence). The CDR3 sequence is 14 residues long. CDR3 in DNA: TGTGCCAGTTCCCTCCTGGGACAGGGTGATACGCAGTATTTT. Its translation is CASSLLGQGDTQYF.

This chain links TRBV7-3 with TRBJ2-7; 11 bases fit TRBD1. Germline lookup yields CDR1 SGHTA and CDR2 FQGTGA. V lost 4 bases and J lost 5; bases outside the gene matches: 4. CDR3 size: 14 residues. The CDR3 sequence is CASSSGQGANEQYF. The CDR3 DNA sequence: TGTGCCAGCAGCTCTGGACAGGGGGCTAACGAGCAGTACTTC.

This clone was seen more than once but under ten times. The chain carries TRBV7-9 and TRBJ2-2, with TRBD1 as a possible D gene (6 bases). Germline V CDR1 and CDR2: SEHNR, FQNEAQ (reference sequence). V shed 2 bases and J shed 5 bases, with 6 bases lying between them. The CDR3 totals 13 residues. CDR3 DNA: TGTGCCAGCAGCTTAAGGGGGACCGGGGAGCTGTTTTTT. This encodes CASSLRGTGELFF.

The rearrangement uses TRBV7-2 and TRBJ1-2; D remains unclear. Between the trimmed V and J ends, which lost 1 base and 4 bases, there was a span of 7 bases. The germline CDR1 and CDR2 sequences are SGHTA and FQGNSA. The CDR3 has 13 residues. The CDR3 sequence: CASSLGGAYGYTF. Written as DNA, the CDR3 is TGTGCCAGCAGCTTAGGGGGAGCCTATGGCTACACCTTC.

This sequence joins TRBV5-4 and TRBJ1-1; TRBD1 agrees at 11 bases. The CDR3 sequence is 17 residues long. V was clipped by 4 bases and J by 5 bases; unmatched bases: 13. Germline V gives CDR1 SGHNT, CDR2 YYREEE (reference sequence). The DNA of the CDR3 is TGTGCCAGCAGCCGAACCGGGACAGGGGGTAGAGAGACTGAAGCTTTCTTT. It encodes CASSRTGTGGRETEAFF.

The rearrangement joins TRBV7-9 to TRBJ1-4, with a possible D match to TRBD1 (6 bases). V lost 5 bases, J lost 8 bases, and 15 bases lay in between. The CDR3 is made up of 14 amino acids. From germline, CDR1 is SEHNR and CDR2 FQNEAQ (reference sequence). As DNA, the CDR3 is TGTGCCAGCAGCCCCCGAGGGGGTGTCGAAAAACTGTTTTTT. Translated, it gives CASSPRGGVEKLFF.

Only a few counts were recorded for this clone. This chain links TRBV6-6 with TRBJ1-5; D gene uncertain. This CDR3 contains 13 residues. V gave up 5 bases and J gave up 4 bases, with 9 bases separating them. Germline CDR1 MNHNY, CDR2 SVGAGI (reference sequence). CDR3 nucleotide sequence: TGTGCCAGCAGTCGACCCGGGAATCAGCCCCAGCATTTT. This translates into CASSRPGNQPQHF.

This rearrangement joins TRBV2 to TRBJ1-2; tentative D call: TRBD1 (6 bases). V was trimmed by 4 bases and J by 7 bases, leaving 16 bases between them. CDR3 length: 14 residues. CDR1 is SNHLY and CDR2 is FYNNEI in the germline V gene. The CDR3 is CASSARGYSGGYTF. CDR3 coding DNA: TGTGCCAGCAGTGCGAGGGGGTATTCTGGTGGCTACACCTTC.

This rearrangement joins TRBV10-2 to TRBJ1-5; 10 nucleotides align to TRBD1. CDR1 is WSHSY, CDR2 SAAADI, per germline. Trimming removed 7 bases from V and 0 bases from J; junction bases left unmatched: 12. The CDR3 runs to 18 residues. CDR3 nucleotides: TGCGCCAGCACCTCTGAGGGGACAGGGGCCCCTAGCAATCAGCCCCAGCATTTT. This sequence encodes CASTSEGTGAPSNQPQHF.

The chain combines TRBV28 with TRBJ2-7; 7 nucleotides align to TRBD1. Germline V lookup: CDR1 MDHEN, CDR2 SYDVKM. The CDR3 covers 16 residues. Losses at the gene ends were 6 bases for V and 3 bases for J; bases not matched to a gene: 14. The CDR3 is CASSDRVGMSFYEQYF. CDR3 in DNA: TGTGCCAGCAGCGACAGGGTAGGAATGAGTTTCTACGAGCAGTACTTC.

The chain joins TRBV7-9 to TRBJ1-1, with TRBD1 matching over 8 bases. J gave up 4 bases and V 4 bases, and 5 bases lay outside the gene matches. There are 14 residues in the CDR3. Germline assignment: CDR1 SEHNR and CDR2 FQNEAQ (reference sequence). CDR3 in DNA: TGTGCCAGCAGCTCGAACACAGGGGGCACTGAAGCTTTCTTT. Translation: CASSSNTGGTEAFF.

This chain uses TRBV5-1 with TRBJ2-5, with D maybe TRBD1 (7 bases). The closer fit of TRBJ2-7 to the DNA end suggests the J call may be wrong. From germline, CDR1 is SGHRS and CDR2 YFSETQ. CDR3 length: 17 amino acids. CDR3 sequence reads: CASSGTTGSGVSYEQYF. In DNA, the CDR3 is TGCGCCAGCAGCGGAACGACAGGGTCGGGGGTCTCCTACGAGCAGTACTTC.

The J gene is TRBJ2-4, the V gene TRBV30; D might be TRBD1 (6 bases). The germline V and J ends were trimmed by 2 bases and 6 bases, with 11 bases remaining between them. Germline V CDR1 and CDR2: GTSNPN, SVGIG (reference sequence). This CDR3 spans 13 amino acids. CDR3 amino acids: CAWSPGVGNIQYF. CDR3 nucleotides: TGTGCCTGGAGTCCAGGGGTAGGAAACATTCAGTACTTC.

This clone was observed a few times. The chain employs TRBV15 and TRBJ1-2, with 11 bases matching TRBD1. The CDR3 runs to 20 residues. CDR1 is LNHNV, CDR2 YYDKDF, per germline (reference sequence). The ends lost 6 bases at V and 0 bases at J; junction bases unmatched: 18. Here the CDR3 reads CATRKKADRGPPQPNYGYTF. CDR3 sequence (DNA): TGTGCCACCAGAAAAAAAGCGGACAGGGGGCCCCCGCAACCTAACTATGGCTACACCTTC.

Notes on this clone: Its ends do not fully match the called genes, so a read error is possible. This sequence joins TRBV7-7 and TRBJ2-2; perhaps TRBD2 as D (6 bases). Germline CDR1 and CDR2: SSHAT and FNYEAQ (reference sequence). CDR3 size: 13 residues. Written as DNA, the CDR3 is TGTGCTAGCAGCTTCGGGGGTAGCGGGGAGCTGTTTTTT. It translates to CASSFGGSGELFF.

V and J are TRBV6-1 and TRBJ2-3; 9 bases are a match to TRBD1. V gave up 4 bases and J gave up 1 base; unmatched junction bases: 9. The length of the CDR3 is 17 residues. CDR1 is MNHNS and CDR2 is SASEGT in the germline V gene. The CDR3 is CASSALPGQGRTDTQYF. The CDR3 bases are TGTGCCAGCAGTGCGCTCCCGGGACAGGGACGCACAGATACGCAGTATTTT.

The rearrangement links TRBV10-3 to TRBJ2-3; D unresolved. The CDR3 runs 15 residues. Germline CDR1 reads ENHRY; CDR2 reads SYGVKD. The V gene lost 5 bases and the J gene lost 0 bases, with 12 bases spanning the gap. DNA of the CDR3: TGTGCCATCAGTACGGGTCTCGTGAGCACAGATACGCAGTATTTT. Its protein product is CAISTGLVSTDTQYF.

This rearrangement joins TRBV5-1 to TRBJ2-7, with 10 positions matching TRBD2. The CDR3 has 15 amino acids. J lost 7 bases, V lost 4 bases, and 11 bases had no gene match. Germline CDR1 and CDR2: SGHRS and YFSETQ. In nucleotides, the CDR3 is TGCGCCAGCAGCCCAAGACTAGCGGGCTCAGGGGAGCAGTACTTC. It codes for CASSPRLAGSGEQYF.

The CDR3: CASSPSGVHQPQHF. In DNA form, the CDR3 reads TGTGCCAGCTCACCATCAGGGGTCCACCAGCCCCAGCATTTT. This chain uses TRBV18 with TRBJ1-5; a possible D gene is TRBD1 (6 bases). Germline loops: CDR1 KGHSH, CDR2 LQKENI. Trimming pared 2 bases from V and 7 bases from J, leaving 12 bases between. CDR3 length: 14 residues.

V and J are TRBV6-1 and TRBJ2-7; 15 positions agree with TRBD2. The CDR3 has 18 residues. CDR1 and CDR2 from the germline V gene are MNHNS and SASEGT. Trimming took 4 bases from V and 2 from J; bases not matched to a gene: 9. The CDR3 DNA is TGTGCCAGCAGTGGAGGACTAGCGGGAGGGCTCGACCCCTACGAGCAGTACTTC. Translation: CASSGGLAGGLDPYEQYF.

As for this clone: The same CDR3 can be traced to other DNA sequences in this sample. The gene calls are TRBV2 and TRBJ2-3; D ambiguous. This CDR3 region has 12 residues. V gave up 5 bases and J gave up 0 bases, with 3 bases separating them. Germline CDR1 is SNHLY and CDR2 is FYNNEI. DNA of the CDR3: TGTGCCAGCAGTTCTAGCACAGATACGCAGTATTTT. It is translated as CASSSSTDTQYF.

The chain links TRBV7-8 to TRBJ1-2, with D maybe TRBD1 (5 bases). The CDR3 consists of 15 residues. V dropped 1 base and J dropped 0 bases, with 9 bases sitting between them. Germline lookup yields CDR1 SGHVS and CDR2 FQNEAQ. CDR3 amino acids: CASSLGAGTNYGYTF. In DNA, the CDR3 is TGTGCCAGCAGCTTAGGGGCAGGGACTAACTATGGCTACACCTTC. Based on the CDR3 plus reference TRBV7-8 and TRBJ1-2, the full variable domain is GAGVSQSPRYKVAKRGQDVALRCDPISGHVSLFWYQQALGQGPEFLTYFQNEAQLDKSGLPSDRFFAERPEGSVSTLKIQRTQQEDSAVYLCASSLGAGTNYGYTFGSGTRLTVV.

This clone was seen once. The chain combines TRBV5-4 with TRBJ1-2; 9 nucleotides agree with TRBD1. Germline lookup yields CDR1 SGHNT and CDR2 YYREEE (reference sequence). V dropped 4 bases and J dropped 8; count of bases not matched to a gene: 12. This CDR3 comprises 15 residues. CDR3 residues: CASSRQGQGTAGYTF. In DNA form, the CDR3 reads TGTGCCAGCAGCCGGCAAGGACAGGGGACAGCGGGCTACACCTTC.